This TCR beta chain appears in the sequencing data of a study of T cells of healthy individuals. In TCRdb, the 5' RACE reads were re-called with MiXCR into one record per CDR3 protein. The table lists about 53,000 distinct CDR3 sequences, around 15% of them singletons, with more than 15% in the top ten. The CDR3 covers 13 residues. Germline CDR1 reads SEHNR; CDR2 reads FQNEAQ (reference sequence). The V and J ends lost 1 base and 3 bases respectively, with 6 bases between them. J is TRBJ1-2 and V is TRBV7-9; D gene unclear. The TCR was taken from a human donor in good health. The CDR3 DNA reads TGTGCCAGCAGCTTAGTCACAGACTATGGCTACACCTTC. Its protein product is CASSLVTDYGYTF.